This T cell receptor (beta chain) was observed in a study of cytomegalovirus exposure and HLA in healthy donors. Looking at the study overall: Clustering assigned 70% to 90% of the approximately 400 genotyped donors to the Caucasian-associated ancestry cluster. General study results and limits: Approximately 18,000 TCR beta sequences were associated with HLA alleles at 0.05 false discovery rate in a later analysis.

It was with 60 Vbeta and 13 Jbeta primers that the PCR ran. The data were produced by immunoSEQ multiplex PCR, yet TCRdb's version contains in-frame clones alone and is incomplete. The sample lists about 200,000 clones, roughly 80% seen once, with 2.9% in the top ten. For this clone: The antigen is not known.

The CDR3 runs 15 residues. The germline V gene has CDR1 SGHRS and CDR2 YFSETQ. After removal of 4 bases from V and 5 bases from J, the junction contained 8 bases not matched to a gene. The sample taken for sequencing was PBMCs. The sequence derives from a man aged 30 to 45 in good health and CMV-seronegative. The rearrangement uses TRBV5-1 and TRBJ2-5; 10 bases fit TRBD1. The CDR3 reads CASSPGTGVSETQYF. Here the CDR3 DNA reads TGCGCCAGCAGCCCCGGGACAGGGGTATCGGAGACCCAGTACTTC.